Listed below are T cell receptor beta chains from one sample, sequenced in a study of cytomegalovirus exposure and HLA in healthy donors. Profiled with immunoSEQ multiplex PCR; TCRdb holds only in-frame clones, not every one. The sample has around 200,000 clones; 70% to 80% are singletons. Sequenced material: PBMCs. The receptor source for this set is a woman aged 55-75 years in good health and CMV-seropositive. Each CDR3 is given without its conserved first and last residue.

J gene: TRBJ2-2; V gene: TRBV7-3; CDR3 protein: ASSLSTGELF
J gene: TRBJ1-4; V gene: TRBV5-1; CDR3 protein: ASSLGQGASNYEKLF
J gene: TRBJ2-2; V gene: TRBV6-5; CDR3 protein: ASSPLGYTGELF
J gene: TRBJ2-1; V gene: TRBV5-1; CDR3 protein: ASSLGTSGVNEQF
J gene: TRBJ2-7; V gene: TRBV5-1; CDR3 protein: ASSLPEPRAYEQY
J gene: TRBJ2-3; V gene: TRBV5-1; CDR3 protein: ASSLGLAGPGSDTQY
J gene: TRBJ1-1; V gene: TRBV7-9; CDR3 protein: SSSLSWAHRGQRGEAF
J gene: TRBJ2-5; V gene: TRBV5-1; CDR3 protein: ASSLGDSQETQY
J gene: TRBJ2-3; V gene: TRBV7-7; CDR3 protein: ASSPTHGSDTQY
J gene: TRBJ1-2; V gene: TRBV5-1; CDR3 protein: ASSSGQGAYYGYT
J gene: TRBJ2-3; V gene: TRBV4-2; CDR3 protein: ASSQDWRLAGSDTQY
J gene: TRBJ2-1; V gene: TRBV7-8; CDR3 protein: ASSPAETSGSEQF
J gene: TRBJ1-6; V gene: TRBV5-4; CDR3 protein: ASSLRGAGFNSPLH
J gene: TRBJ2-1; V gene: TRBV9; CDR3 protein: ASSRPTGTGGYNEQF
J gene: TRBJ1-2; V gene: TRBV18; CDR3 protein: ASSPDRGLIGYT
J gene: TRBJ1-2; V gene: TRBV29-1; CDR3 protein: SVTDRGYGYT
J gene: TRBJ1-3; V gene: TRBV28; CDR3 protein: AGRSGTGSVWGNTIY
J gene: TRBJ2-7; V gene: TRBV5-1; CDR3 protein: ASRPPQGSEQY
J gene: TRBJ2-5; V gene: TRBV5-6; CDR3 protein: ASRWTSGGAGETQY
J gene: TRBJ1-2; V gene: TRBV7-8; CDR3 protein: ASSFRDRVYGYT
J gene: TRBJ2-3; V gene: TRBV14; CDR3 protein: ASSQEASVSTDTQY
J gene: TRBJ1-2; V gene: TRBV2; CDR3 protein: ASEAGGGYGYT
J gene: TRBJ1-3; V gene: TRBV6-5; CDR3 protein: ASSPTQGNTIY
J gene: TRBJ2-5; V gene: TRBV5-4; CDR3 protein: ASSLPGKETQY
J gene: TRBJ2-2; V gene: TRBV4-1; CDR3 protein: ASSQGQRTGELF
J gene: TRBJ2-7; V gene: TRBV28; CDR3 protein: ASSTDRTAYEQY
J gene: TRBJ2-1; V gene: TRBV18; CDR3 protein: ASSPGRDNEQF
J gene: TRBJ2-1; V gene: TRBV11-3; CDR3 protein: ASSLGPGEQF
J gene: TRBJ1-5; V gene: TRBV19; CDR3 protein: ASTSNRDFHNQPQH
J gene: TRBJ2-7; V gene: TRBV7-9; CDR3 protein: SSSPLRGQGGYEQY
J gene: TRBJ1-5; V gene: TRBV7-9; CDR3 protein: ASSRQGAGNQPQH
J gene: TRBJ2-5; V gene: TRBV5-1; CDR3 protein: ASSLQGHETQY